This T cell receptor (beta chain) comes out of a study of PD-1 blockade in classical Hodgkin lymphoma. The study's findings and limits: Baseline diversity in complete responders resembled that of newly diagnosed patients.

Profiled with immunoSEQ multiplex PCR; TCRdb holds only in-frame clones, not every one. The sample contains some 100,000 clones, roughly 89% of which appear only once. V trimming: 2 bases; J trimming: 7 bases; junction bases outside the gene matches: 7. The germline V gene has CDR1 MGHRA and CDR2 YSYEKL. The CDR3 totals 14 residues. Notes on this clone: What it binds is unknown.

There was relapse after autologous stem cell transplantation in every patient, and there was variation in brentuximab vedotin exposure. The sequences come from peripheral blood mononuclear cells (PBMCs), collected before the second cycle of nivolumab. The receptor comes from a human donor with classical Hodgkin lymphoma. V usage is TRBV4-1 and J usage is TRBJ1-2; 7 bases match TRBD1. The chain's CDR3 is CASSQLDRESGYTF. The CDR3 DNA sequence: TGCGCCAGCAGCCAACTCGACAGGGAGAGTGGCTACACCTTC.